The rows below give T cell receptor beta chains drawn from one sample of a study of shared clonotypes between healthy human individuals. Using immunoSEQ multiplex PCR, the repertoire was profiled, and TCRdb retains in-frame clones only, with some absent. The data contain some 100,000 clones, under 70% of them singletons. The specimen was memory CD8+ T cells sorted from blood. These receptors originate from a woman in her twenties or thirties in good health. The CDR3 runs from the conserved cysteine through the conserved F or W. Each record gives: V gene, clone size, J gene, D gene, CDR3 protein, CDR3 DNA. D genes are given only for firm matches. Size is stated for part of the rows, as once, few or many counts, or as a class when the clone is expanded.

TRBV2	.	TRBJ2-2	TRBD2	CASSHRTSGITGELFF	TGTGCCAGCAGTCACCGGACTAGCGGGATTACCGGGGAGCTGTTTTTT
TRBV28	.	TRBJ2-5	.	CASSLYSVKTQYF	TGTGCCAGCAGTTTATACTCGGTGAAGACCCAGTACTTC
TRBV30	.	TRBJ1-2	.	CAWSVTGNYGYTF	TGTGCCTGGAGTGTAACAGGGAACTATGGCTACACCTTC
TRBV18	.	TRBJ2-5	.	CASSPKLVPAGETQYF	TGTGCCAGCTCACCAAAGTTAGTGCCGGCGGGAGAGACCCAGTACTTC
TRBV10-3	.	TRBJ2-7	TRBD1	CAISDGTDPYEQYF	TGTGCCATCAGTGATGGGACAGATCCCTACGAGCAGTACTTC
TRBV25-1	.	TRBJ2-3	TRBD1	CASSGRGQITDTQYF	TGTGCCAGCAGTGGACGGGGACAGATCACAGATACGCAGTATTTT
TRBV4-2	many	TRBJ2-3	TRBD2	CASSQESAGGPDTQYF	TGTGCCAGCAGCCAAGAGTCAGCGGGAGGCCCAGATACGCAGTATTTT
TRBV2	few	TRBJ1-1	.	CASSGFTTEAFF	TGTGCCAGCAGCGGATTTACCACTGAAGCTTTCTTT
TRBV5-4	.	TRBJ2-7	TRBD2	CASSLGLAGTEQYF	TGTGCCAGCAGCCTAGGACTAGCGGGAACCGAGCAGTACTTC
TRBV12-5	.	TRBJ2-3	TRBD2	CASGLGGRKGPSTDTQYF	TGTGCTAGTGGTTTGGGCGGGAGAAAAGGGCCTAGCACAGATACGCAGTATTTT
TRBV6-5	.	TRBJ1-2	TRBD1	CASSLTGLFNGYTF	TGTGCCAGCAGTCTGACAGGGCTGTTTAATGGCTACACCTTC
TRBV6-6	.	TRBJ2-2	.	CASSYTGSNTGELFF	TGTGCCAGCAGTTATACCGGGAGTAATACCGGGGAGCTGTTTTTT
TRBV28	.	TRBJ2-1	TRBD2	CASSLPGTSGFIF	TGTGCCAGCAGTTTACCCGGGACTAGCGGCTTTATCTTC
TRBV7-9	.	TRBJ2-3	.	CASSLGEGDNTDTQYF	TGTGCCAGCAGCCTCGGTGAAGGGGACAACACAGATACGCAGTATTTT
TRBV5-8	many	TRBJ2-7	.	CASSFMWDDNSYEQYF	TGTGCCAGCAGCTTTATGTGGGACGACAACTCCTACGAGCAGTACTTC
TRBV25-1	.	TRBJ2-7	.	CASKDTYSYEQYF	TGTGCCAGCAAAGACACTTACTCCTACGAGCAGTACTTC
TRBV10-2	.	TRBJ2-7	.	CASSERTPFSLVYEQYF	TGCGCCAGCAGTGAAAGGACACCTTTCAGTTTGGTCTACGAGCAGTACTTC
TRBV6-1	.	TRBJ2-2	.	CASSEAFTGIPGELFF	TGTGCCAGCAGTGAAGCCTTTACAGGGATCCCCGGGGAGCTGTTTTTT
TRBV7-3	.	TRBJ1-4	.	CASSLTHRTVYEKLFF	TGTGCCAGCAGCTTAACCCACCGGACAGTTTATGAAAAACTGTTTTTT
TRBV27	few	TRBJ2-1	TRBD1	CASSLLQGADEQFF	TGTGCCAGCAGTTTATTACAGGGGGCGGATGAGCAGTTCTTC
TRBV14	few	TRBJ2-3	.	CASSQIWRSDTQYF	TGTGCCAGCAGCCAAATTTGGAGATCAGATACGCAGTATTTT
TRBV30	once	TRBJ2-1	TRBD2	CAWRAGTFNEQFF	TGTGCCTGGAGAGCGGGAACCTTTAATGAGCAGTTCTTC
TRBV9	.	TRBJ2-1	.	CASSTTNEQFF	TGTGCCAGCAGCACAACCAATGAGCAGTTCTTC
TRBV5-1	.	TRBJ2-3	.	CASSRQGHTQYF	TGCGCCAGCAGCCGTCAGGGACATACGCAGTATTTT
TRBV4-1	.	TRBJ1-1	.	CASSQGGFGFYTEAFF	TGCGCCAGCAGCCAAGGGGGATTTGGGTTTTACACTGAAGCTTTCTTT
TRBV6-6	.	TRBJ2-7	TRBD2	CASSYFGKGGPYEQYF	TGTGCCAGCAGTTACTTCGGGAAGGGAGGGCCCTACGAGCAGTACTTC
TRBV6-4	.	TRBJ2-3	TRBD2	CASSDLAGLGTDTQYF	TGTGCCAGCAGTGACTTAGCGGGTCTAGGCACAGATACGCAGTATTTT
TRBV6-4	.	TRBJ2-1	TRBD2	CASSSGRPGSNEQFF	TGTGCCAGCAGTAGCGGGAGGCCAGGCAGCAATGAGCAGTTCTTC
TRBV5-6	.	TRBJ1-5	.	CASSLSPGGQPQHF	TGTGCCAGCAGCTTGAGCCCCGGTGGTCAGCCCCAGCATTTT
TRBV21-1	.	TRBJ2-1	.	CASRRGSSYNEQFF	TGTGCCAGCAGACGGGGGAGCTCCTACAATGAGCAGTTCTTC
TRBV7-2	.	TRBJ2-1	TRBD2	CASSLVVSGSSYNEQFF	TGTGCCAGCAGCTTAGTAGTGAGCGGGAGCTCCTACAATGAGCAGTTCTTC
TRBV25-1	once	TRBJ1-2	.	CASSGPGDPREYGYTF	TGTGCCAGCAGTGGCCCAGGGGACCCCAGGGAGTATGGCTACACCTTC
TRBV7-9	.	TRBJ2-3	.	CASSLFSPTDTQYF	TGTGCCAGCAGCTTATTTTCCCCCACAGATACGCAGTATTTT
TRBV7-9	.	TRBJ1-5	TRBD1	CASSHWGQGFGNQPQHF	TGTGCCAGCAGCCACTGGGGACAGGGCTTTGGGAATCAGCCCCAGCATTTT
TRBV7-7	.	TRBJ2-5	TRBD1	CASSRDRRSVEQYF	TGTGCCAGCAGCCGGGACAGGAGATCTGTGGAGCAGTACTTC
TRBV28	many	TRBJ1-6	.	CASSSRQVDNSPLHF	TGTGCCAGCAGCAGTAGACAGGTCGATAATTCACCCCTCCACTTT
TRBV5-6	few	TRBJ2-7	TRBD2	CASSLMGASGIYEQYF	TGTGCCAGCAGCTTGATGGGTGCTAGCGGGATTTACGAGCAGTACTTC
TRBV2	once	TRBJ1-2	TRBD1	CASAAGQDYGYTF	TGTGCCAGCGCGGCGGGACAGGATTATGGCTACACCTTC
TRBV5-1	.	TRBJ2-5	TRBD2	CASSLGAGLADGETQYF	TGCGCCAGCAGCTTGGGTGCGGGACTAGCGGATGGGGAGACCCAGTACTTC
TRBV4-1	.	TRBJ2-1	TRBD2	CASSQVKFLGLDRNEQFF	TGCGCCAGCAGCCAAGTGAAATTCCTGGGACTAGATCGCAATGAGCAGTTCTTC
TRBV28	few	TRBJ2-7	.	CASSPVVGVNYEQYF	TGTGCCAGCAGTCCCGTCGTGGGGGTAAACTACGAGCAGTACTTC
TRBV7-8	.	TRBJ2-5	TRBD1	CASSLDRGETQYF	TGTGCCAGCAGCCTTGACAGGGGTGAGACCCAGTACTTC
TRBV5-1	.	TRBJ1-1	.	CASSRPGIHPYSGPAFF	TGCGCCAGCAGCAGACCAGGGATACACCCTTATTCTGGTCCTGCTTTCTTT